This TCR beta chain was sequenced for a study of T-cell reconstitution after alpha-beta-depleted transplantation in children. Molecular barcoding with unique molecular identifiers was used for the TCRbeta library. TCRdb itself ran the PCR reads through MiXCR, one entry per CDR3 protein. The data hold 600,000 to 700,000 distinct CDR3 sequences, with approximately 15% observed a single time. This clonotype was seen repeatedly, ten times or more. The CDR3 has 13 amino acids. Trimming took 5 bases from V and 8 from J; bases not matched to a gene: 6. This clonotype was obtained from a human donor who donated a stem cell graft to a child with acute myeloid leukemia. The chain is built from TRBV12-3 or TRBV12-4 and TRBJ2-1, with 7 bases aligning to TRBD1. The sequencing here drew on PBMCs from the stem cell graft donor, taken from the stem cell graft. The CDR3 spells CASSPRGRDEQFF. DNA for the CDR3: TGTGCCAGCAGTCCGAGGGGGCGGGATGAGCAGTTCTTC.